Here is one TCR beta chain with its context. What antigen it recognizes has not been identified. One base away there is no much larger clone; base qualities are not given. TCR alpha and beta CDR3 regions were amplified with the iRepertoire nested amplicon-rescue multiplex PCR (arm-PCR) platform from RNA. The input for one-step reverse transcription and amplification was roughly 85-400 ng of tissue mRNA or PBMC total RNA. Following bead purification, Illumina adapters were added by a secondary multiplex PCR, and libraries between 200 and 400 bp were gel-purified. Internal 6-nucleotide barcodes were carried by the libraries and were used for demultiplexing. Libraries were sequenced on an Illumina MiSeq with 2x220 or 2x250 nucleotide paired-end reads. On the study's bioinformatics: Paired reads were merged using FLASH 1.2.11 and were aligned to the GRCh37 human genome using BWA-MEM, after which TRA and TRB reads were extracted. For V and J assignment, an IMGT-derived reference of cassette sequences and CDR3 motifs that included pseudogenes was used. Three-frame translation of reads was performed, and productive CDR3s were defined as those with a C...FGXG motif and no stop codons. A clonotype was defined as a unique combination of a V-J cassette pair and a CDR3 amino acid sequence. Reads were filtered by Hamming distance, with the threshold set by the sequence error rate of each sample in mapped regions. TCRdb reworked the public reads: Q25 trimming with fastp, MiXCR clone assembly, productive beta chains retained. Entries are consolidated by CDR3 protein sequence, retaining the most common genes and DNA. The V and J calls shown here were made by TCRdb, not taken from the authors' results. For this sample the table gives around 190,000 distinct CDR3 sequences, of which 30% to 40% were detected only once. The ten most abundant clones make up around 20% of the sample.

This entry belongs to a study of glioma-infiltrating T cells listed by TCRdb under 2016. Background for the entire study: Glioma tissue, non-neoplastic brain tissue and matched peripheral blood mononuclear cells were used as sources from which TCR alpha- and beta-chain repertoires were sequenced. The paired cohort was made up of three low-grade glioma patients, eight or nine primary glioblastoma patients and three non-glioma patients who contributed non-neoplastic brain tissue. To measure divergence between tissue and blood T-cell populations, each tissue-infiltrating repertoire was compared with the peripheral blood repertoire of the same patient.

V is pruned by 1 base and J by 4 bases, leaving 7 bases of the junction without a gene match. The germline V gene (reference sequence) yields LNHDA for CDR1 and SQIVND for CDR2. From its cysteine to its phenylalanine, the CDR3 spans 15 amino acids. The sequence is cut down to CDR3 DNA, 45 bases in frame from base 1. Study-level results and caveats: The group comparisons were based on small numbers of patients: three non-neoplastic, three low-grade glioma and roughly eight glioblastoma patients. Very few CDR3 sequences were found to be shared between tissue and blood, and this scarcity was attributed to high CDR3 diversity and limited sampling. VJ-independent divergence between tissue and blood was below expectation in non-neoplastic patients but above expectation in all gliomas, especially low-grade gliomas.

The origin of this receptor is a human donor with low-grade glioma or glioblastoma, undergoing nonglioma brain surgery, or in good health (not recorded which). Sequencing was carried out using glioma tissue, nonneoplastic brain tissue, or PBMCs (not recorded which). The chain joins TRBV19 to TRBJ2-7, and TRBD1 matches 7 of the central bases. CDR3 region: CASSIVHRGRYEQYF. The DNA sequence is given as TGTGCCAGTAGTATAGTCCACAGGGGAAGGTACGAGCAGTACTTC.